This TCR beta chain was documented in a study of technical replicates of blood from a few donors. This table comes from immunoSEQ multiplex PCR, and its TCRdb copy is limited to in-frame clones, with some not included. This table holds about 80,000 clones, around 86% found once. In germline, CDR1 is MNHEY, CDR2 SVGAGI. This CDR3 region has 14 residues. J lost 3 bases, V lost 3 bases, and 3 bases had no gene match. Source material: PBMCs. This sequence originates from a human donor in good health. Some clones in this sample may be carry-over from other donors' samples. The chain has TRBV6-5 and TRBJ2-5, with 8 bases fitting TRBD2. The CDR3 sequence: CASSYSLAEETQYF. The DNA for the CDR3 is TGTGCCAGCAGTTATTCACTAGCGGAAGAGACCCAGTACTTC.